Included here is one T cell receptor beta chain sequence, with context. This sample is drawn from a study of cytomegalovirus exposure and HLA in healthy donors. The CDR3 spans 13 residues. In germline, CDR1 is KGHSH, CDR2 LQKENI. With 3 bases clipped from V and 3 bases from J, the junction kept 1 base outside the gene matches. Profiling relied on immunoSEQ multiplex PCR, and the TCRdb table lists in-frame clones only, not all of them. This table holds approximately 270,000 clones, approximately 84% found once. The sequence was collected from a man between 18 and 35 years old in good health and CMV-seropositive. The chain recombines TRBV18 with TRBJ2-5; 7 bases agree with TRBD2. Sample: PBMCs. The CDR3 region is CASSPGLEETQYF. The CDR3 region has the DNA TGTGCCAGCTCACCCGGACTAGAAGAGACCCAGTACTTC.